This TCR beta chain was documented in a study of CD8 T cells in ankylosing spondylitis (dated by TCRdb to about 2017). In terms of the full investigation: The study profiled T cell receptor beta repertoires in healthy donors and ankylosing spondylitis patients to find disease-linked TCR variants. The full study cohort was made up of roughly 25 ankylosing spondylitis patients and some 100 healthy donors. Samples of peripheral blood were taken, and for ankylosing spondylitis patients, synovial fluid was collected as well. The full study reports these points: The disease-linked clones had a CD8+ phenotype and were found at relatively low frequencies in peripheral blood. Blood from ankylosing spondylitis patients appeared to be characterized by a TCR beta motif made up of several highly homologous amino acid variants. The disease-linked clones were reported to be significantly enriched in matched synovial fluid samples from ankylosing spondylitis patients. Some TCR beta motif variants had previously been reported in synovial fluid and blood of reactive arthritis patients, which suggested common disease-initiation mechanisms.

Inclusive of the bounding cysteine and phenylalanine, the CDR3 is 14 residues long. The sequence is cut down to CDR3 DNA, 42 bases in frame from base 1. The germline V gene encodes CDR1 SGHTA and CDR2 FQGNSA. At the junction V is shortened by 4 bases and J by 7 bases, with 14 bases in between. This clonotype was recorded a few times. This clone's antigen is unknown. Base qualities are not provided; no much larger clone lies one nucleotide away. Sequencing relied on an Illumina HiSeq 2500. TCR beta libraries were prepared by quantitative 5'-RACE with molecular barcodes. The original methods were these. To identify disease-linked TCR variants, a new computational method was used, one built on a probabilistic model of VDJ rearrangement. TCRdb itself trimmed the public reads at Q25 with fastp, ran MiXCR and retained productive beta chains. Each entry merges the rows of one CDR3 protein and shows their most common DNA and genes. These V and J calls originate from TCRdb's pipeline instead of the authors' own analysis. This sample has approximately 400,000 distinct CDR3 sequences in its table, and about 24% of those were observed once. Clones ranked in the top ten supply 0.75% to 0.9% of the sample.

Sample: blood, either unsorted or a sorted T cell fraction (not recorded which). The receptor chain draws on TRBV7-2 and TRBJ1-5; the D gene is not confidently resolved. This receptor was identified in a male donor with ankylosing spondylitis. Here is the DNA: TGTGCCAGCAGCTCCTCTTCGGTACTGCAGCCCCAGCATTTT. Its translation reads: CASSSSSVLQPQHF.